The 7 T cell receptor beta chains presented below share a single source sample, sequenced in a study of T cell responses to AZD1222 COVID-19 vaccine. This table comes from immunoSEQ multiplex PCR, and its TCRdb copy is limited to in-frame clones, with some not included. The sample yields about 150,000 clones, approximately 83% seen once. The input for sequencing was peripheral blood, taken on day 0 of AZD1222 vaccination. These receptors all stem from an adult in good health.

The V call is TRBV11-3, the J call TRBJ2-3; either TRBD1 or TRBD2 may supply D (6 bases each). Trimming took 8 bases from V and 6 from J, leaving 21 bases between them. Germline-derived CDR1 and CDR2 are SGHNT and YENEEA. This CDR3 contains 15 residues. CDR3 loop: CASGGLSQLLDTQYF. Here the CDR3 DNA reads TGTGCCAGCGGGGGGCTCTCACAGCTGCTGGATACGCAGTATTTT.

This chain links TRBV5-1 with TRBJ1-5, with unresolved D. This CDR3 contains 16 residues. Germline V gene sequence: CDR1 SGHRS, CDR2 YFSETQ. Between the trimmed V and J ends, which lost 0 bases and 3 bases, there was a span of 13 bases. The DNA of the CDR3 is TGCGCCAGCAGCTTGGACAGCACGCCCTACAATCAGCCCCAGCATTTT. Protein product: CASSLDSTPYNQPQHF.

The chain carries TRBV6-5 and TRBJ2-3; D is perhaps TRBD2 (5 bases). Trimming cost V 9 bases and J 2 bases, with 9 bases left between them. The CDR3 is 12 amino acids. Germline assignment: CDR1 MNHEY and CDR2 SVGAGI. The CDR3 DNA is TGTGCCAGTACGGGAAACACAGATACGCAGTATTTT. Translation: CASTGNTDTQYF.

This clone appeared once. The gene calls are TRBV19 and TRBJ1-2; perhaps TRBD1 as D (5 bases). The CDR3 contains 15 residues. The germline V gene encodes CDR1 LNHDA and CDR2 SQIVND (reference sequence). V lost 3 bases and J 6 bases, leaving 17 bases between the germline ends. The CDR3 here is CASSIPPIGAHGYTF. CDR3 DNA sequence: TGTGCCAGTAGTATCCCCCCTATAGGGGCCCATGGCTACACCTTC.

The chain employs TRBV5-6 and TRBJ2-1; the D gene is possibly TRBD2 (6 bases). The CDR3 has 14 amino acids. The V and J ends lost 6 bases and 0 bases respectively, with 10 bases between them. Germline V CDR1 and CDR2: SGHDT, YYEEEE. As DNA, the CDR3 is TGTGCCAGCACCTTCGGGAGCTCCTACAATGAGCAGTTCTTC. It codes for CASTFGSSYNEQFF.

This clone has only one observation. This chain links TRBV27 with TRBJ2-7; TRBD1 agrees at 7 bases. The CDR3 runs to 15 residues. The junction had 7 bases not matched to a gene; V was cut back by 5 bases and J by 0 bases. Germline assignment: CDR1 MNHEY and CDR2 SMNVEV (reference sequence). CDR3 nucleotides: TGTGCCAGCAGTGCGACAGGGTGGGGCTCCTACGAGCAGTACTTC. Translating it yields CASSATGWGSYEQYF.

V gene TRBV5-8 combines with J gene TRBJ1-3; D gene ambiguous. Germline values: CDR1 SGHTS, CDR2 YDEGEE. The V and J ends lost 4 bases and 1 base respectively, with 12 bases between them. This CDR3 has 15 amino acids. CDR3 DNA: TGTGCCAGCAGCCCCTCTCGAGGATCTGGAAACACCATATATTTT. As protein: CASSPSRGSGNTIYF.